This T cell receptor (beta chain) stems from a study of shared clonotypes between healthy human individuals. Regarding this clone: Antigen: not known.

V lost 0 bases to trimming and J lost 1 base, with 12 bases between them. Germline V gene data show CDR1 as MNHEY and CDR2 as SVGAGI. This CDR3 comprises 16 residues. Whole-study results and caveats: A small donor pool kept down the genetic and exposure-history diversity that was represented.

Researchers sequenced unsorted PBMC DNA using ten immunoSEQ deep assay plates. This table comes from immunoSEQ multiplex PCR, and its TCRdb copy is limited to in-frame clones, with some not included. Of approximately 460,000 clones in the sample, about 74% were seen once. The sequenced sample consisted of PBMCs. The V and J genes are TRBV6-5 and TRBJ1-1, with D perhaps TRBD1 (6 bases). The sequence derives from a woman aged 40 to 55 in good health. Some clones in this sample may be carry-over from other donors' samples. The CDR3 loop is CASSYSYRVRNTEAFF. The CDR3 DNA reads TGTGCCAGCAGTTACTCGTACAGGGTGCGGAACACTGAAGCTTTCTTT.